One sample yielded the 5 T cell receptor beta chains listed below, sequenced in a study of CXCR3-negative and CXCR3-positive naive CD8 T cells. The authors prepared UMI-labeled TRB cDNA libraries by 5' RACE. From the 5' RACE reads, TCRdb lists one entry per CDR3 protein and no DNA. This repertoire comprises about 90,000 distinct CDR3 sequences; its ten largest clones make up approximately 1%. The specimen sequenced was naive CXCR3- CD8+ T cells from blood. Described subset: CD45RO-CCR7+CD27+CD95- naive CD8+ T cells lacking CXCR3 (TNR3-). The source is a human donor in good health. Some clones in this sample may be carry-over from other donors' samples.

V usage is TRBV5-4 and J usage is TRBJ2-3; TCRdb's D gene call, TRBD1, goes unchecked for lack of DNA. Looked up from germline, CDR1 is SGHNT and CDR2 is YYREEE (reference sequence). The CDR3 has 14 amino acids. The CDR3 spells CASSFQGATDTQYF.

This clonotype is classed as medium-sized by frequency. V and J are TRBV23-1 and TRBJ2-2. TRBV23-1 is reported as an ORF; its role is uncertain. The CDR3 sequence is 15 residues long. The chain's CDR3 is CASSQSNRNTGELFF.

V and J are TRBV11-2 and TRBJ2-3; the TRBD1 assignment by TCRdb is unverifiable without DNA. CDR1 and CDR2 from the germline V gene are SGHAT and FQNNGV. The CDR3 loop spans 19 amino acids. The chain's CDR3 is CASSPSPGTGHRYTDTQYF. Based on the CDR3 plus reference TRBV11-2 and TRBJ2-3, the full variable domain is EAGVAQSPRYKIIEKRQSVAFWCNPISGHATLYWYQQILGQGPKLLIQFQNNGVVDDSQLPKDRFSAERLKGVDSTLKIQPAKLEDSAVYLCASSPSPGTGHRYTDTQYFGPGTRLTVL.

This rearrangement joins TRBV29-1 to TRBJ2-2; the D call of TRBD1 rests on TCRdb alone, since no DNA is present to check it. There are 13 residues in the CDR3. The germline V gene encodes CDR1 SQVTM and CDR2 ANQGSEA. The CDR3 region is CSVGQQSTGELFF.

The chain joins TRBV7-3 to TRBJ2-1; checking the TCRdb D call of TRBD1 is not possible without DNA. Germline lookup yields CDR1 SGHTA and CDR2 FQGTGA. The length of the CDR3 is 13 residues. CDR3: CASSLGGTGEQFF.